These 27 T cell receptor beta chains were sequenced from one sample in a study of shared clonotypes between healthy human individuals. CD45RO-negative cells were positively selected for CCR7, leaving out terminally differentiated effector memory CD45RA+ cells. Method: immunoSEQ multiplex PCR; TCRdb's copy keeps in-frame clones and lacks some. The sample has some 2.1 million clones; about 94% are singletons. What was sequenced was naive CD8+ T cells from PBMCs. Source of these receptors: a man younger than 30 in good health. Some clones in this sample may be carry-over from other donors' samples.

The chain links TRBV28 to TRBJ2-7, with TRBD1 matching 8 bases. The germline V gene has CDR1 MDHEN and CDR2 SYDVKM. This CDR3 has 14 residues. V lost 5 bases and J lost 6; bases outside the gene matches: 9. CDR3 amino acids: CASSTTTGEGEQYF. CDR3 coding DNA: TGTGCCAGCAGTACGACGACAGGGGAAGGCGAGCAGTACTTC.

As concerns this clone: The same CDR3 arises from other DNA sequences in this sample as well. The chain couples TRBV28 to TRBJ2-7, with D hard to call. Germline loops: CDR1 MDHEN, CDR2 SYDVKM. This CDR3 comprises 13 residues. Between the trimmed V and J ends, which lost 3 bases and 2 bases, there was a span of 8 bases. The CDR3 DNA reads TGTGCCAGCAGTTTCGGCCGGGCCTACGAGCAGTACTTC. This codes for CASSFGRAYEQYF. The entire variable domain, with the rest obtained from reference TRBV28 and TRBJ2-7, is as follows: DVKVTQSSRYLVKRTGEKVFLECVQDMDHENMFWYRQDPGLGLRLIYFSYDVKMKEKGDIPEGYSVSREKKERFSLILESASTNQTSMYLCASSFGRAYEQYFGPGTRLTVT.

This chain connects TRBV6-5 to TRBJ2-3; tentative D call: TRBD1 (6 bases). Germline values: CDR1 MNHEY, CDR2 SVGAGI. V was trimmed by 5 bases and J by 3 bases, leaving 15 bases between them. This CDR3 has 15 amino acids. CDR3 sequence reads: CASSTAQGGTDTQYF. The DNA for the CDR3 is TGTGCCAGCAGTACCGCACAGGGTGGGACAGATACGCAGTATTTT.

The chain recombines TRBV7-9 with TRBJ2-1, with TRBD2 identical over 10 bases. V shed 3 bases, J shed 8 bases, and the junction held 7 bases outside the gene matches. Looked up from germline, CDR1 is SEHNR and CDR2 is FQNEAQ (reference sequence). The CDR3 has 15 amino acids. CDR3 in DNA: TGTGCCAGCAGCTTTCTAGCGGGAGTATTCGATGAGCAGTTCTTC. This codes for CASSFLAGVFDEQFF.

J is TRBJ2-7 and V is TRBV6-7; 8 bases line up with TRBD1. TRBV6-7 falls under the ORF class, with uncertain function. The CDR3 is made up of 15 amino acids. V lost 2 bases to trimming and J lost 11 bases; unmatched junction nucleotides: 14. The CDR3 DNA follows: TGTGCCAGCAGTTACCCGGACAGGGATCAATTACGGAAGTACTTC. Translating gives CASSYPDRDQLRKYF.

The V call is TRBV7-9, the J call TRBJ2-5; 8 bases line up with TRBD2. This CDR3 has 16 residues. The germline V gene encodes CDR1 SEHNR and CDR2 FQNEAQ (reference sequence). Unmatched junction bases numbered 11, after V lost 5 bases and J lost 3 bases. CDR3 bases: TGTGCCAGCAGCGTACGTGGAGTACTAGCGGAAGAGACCCAGTACTTC. This encodes CASSVRGVLAEETQYF.

The chain uses TRBV28 and TRBJ1-1, with D possibly being TRBD1 (5 bases). This CDR3 region has 15 residues. Germline CDR1 MDHEN, CDR2 SYDVKM. Trimming left V 5 bases short and J 0 bases short, with 13 bases between. CDR3 loop: CASSGGTSLNTEAFF. CDR3 bases: TGTGCCAGCAGTGGGGGGACTTCCTTGAACACTGAAGCTTTCTTT.

V and J are TRBV25-1 and TRBJ2-7, with 8 bases lining up with TRBD1. Per the germline V gene, CDR1 is MGHDK and CDR2 is SYGVNS. Unmatched junction bases numbered 13, after V lost 3 bases and J lost 12 bases. This CDR3 is 14 amino acids long. Here the CDR3 reads CASSDWTGNTEVYF. The CDR3 DNA is TGTGCCAGCAGTGACTGGACAGGGAATACTGAGGTGTACTTC.

J is TRBJ1-3 and V is TRBV7-9; D call uncertain. Germline values: CDR1 SEHNR, CDR2 FQNEAQ (reference sequence). This CDR3 is 15 amino acids long. With 2 bases removed from V and 0 bases from J, the gap between germline ends came to 8 bases. This chain's CDR3 is CASSLLESSGNTIYF. The CDR3 DNA is TGTGCCAGCAGCTTATTGGAGAGCTCTGGAAACACCATATATTTT.

The chain combines TRBV27 with TRBJ2-7; 11 bases match TRBD2. The V gene end was trimmed by 6 bases and the J gene end by 3 bases; junction bases not matched to a gene: 13. Germline loops: CDR1 MNHEY, CDR2 SMNVEV (reference sequence). The CDR3 extends over 17 amino acids. DNA of the CDR3: TGTGCCAGCAGCCTACTCGGGACTAGCGGTACTCACTACGAGCAGTACTTC. It is translated as CASSLLGTSGTHYEQYF.

The chain uses TRBV4-2 and TRBJ1-5; D call uncertain. The V gene lost 1 base and the J gene lost 1 base, with 8 bases spanning the gap. The germline CDR1 and CDR2 sequences are LGHNA and YNFKEQ. The CDR3 extends over 15 amino acids. CDR3 amino acids: CASSQVPESNQPQHF. As DNA, the CDR3 is TGTGCCAGCAGCCAAGTCCCAGAAAGCAATCAGCCCCAGCATTTT.

Notes on this clone: This sample also contains other DNA sequences that code for the same CDR3. This chain connects TRBV6-5 to TRBJ2-7, with TRBD1 as a possible D gene (5 bases). This CDR3 has 14 residues. Deletions cut 3 bases from V and 2 bases from J, with 11 bases between. Germline-derived CDR1 and CDR2 are MNHEY and SVGAGI. The CDR3 region has the DNA TGTGCCAGCAGTTATGGGGCAGGGACCTACGAGCAGTACTTC. Its protein is CASSYGAGTYEQYF.

V is TRBV7-2 and J is TRBJ1-1, with D unclear. The germline V gene encodes CDR1 SGHTA and CDR2 FQGNSA. The CDR3 sequence is 15 residues long. V was pared by 7 bases and J by 1 base, with 16 bases between. The CDR3 loop is CASNKHVGTNTEAFF. CDR3 coding DNA: TGTGCCAGCAACAAACACGTGGGTACGAACACTGAAGCTTTCTTT.

V usage is TRBV29-1 and J usage is TRBJ2-1; D might be TRBD2 (6 bases). CDR3 length: 15 amino acids. The V gene lost 2 bases and the J gene lost 3 bases, with 14 bases spanning the gap. Per germline, CDR1 SQVTM and CDR2 ANQGSEA. The CDR3 is CSVEPRGDLYNEQFF. As DNA, the CDR3 is TGCAGCGTTGAACCGCGCGGGGATCTCTACAATGAGCAGTTCTTC.

A remark on this clone: Other DNA sequences in this specimen translate into the identical CDR3. The chain links TRBV6-6 to TRBJ2-7; 9 nucleotides match TRBD2. Trimming removed 4 bases from V and 5 bases from J; junction bases left unmatched: 6. The CDR3 is made up of 14 amino acids. Germline loops: CDR1 MNHNY, CDR2 SVGAGI (reference sequence). The CDR3 DNA reads TGTGCCAGCAGTTTTCTGGCGGGAGGGGACGAGCAGTACTTC. This gives the protein CASSFLAGGDEQYF.

The rearrangement uses TRBV28 and TRBJ1-2, with D uncertain. CDR1 is MDHEN and CDR2 is SYDVKM in the germline V gene. V was clipped by 5 bases and J by 4 bases, with 17 bases between them. The CDR3 is made up of 15 amino acids. CDR3 bases: TGTGCCAGCAGTCCCATGGGGATAGGGAGCTATGGCTACACCTTC. Translation gives CASSPMGIGSYGYTF.

The J gene is TRBJ2-7, the V gene TRBV27, with D possibly TRBD1 on 6 matching bases. The germline V gene has CDR1 MNHEY and CDR2 SMNVEV (reference sequence). V dropped 5 bases and J dropped 3 bases, with 17 bases sitting between them. The CDR3 length is 15 residues. Here the CDR3 DNA reads TGTGCCAGCAGTACCAAGGGGGTGGGATTCTACGAGCAGTACTTC. Translation gives CASSTKGVGFYEQYF.

This chain connects TRBV9 to TRBJ2-3, with TRBD2 as a possible D gene (5 bases). V gave up 0 bases and J gave up 1 base, with 12 bases separating them. The CDR3 consists of 16 residues. In germline, CDR1 is SGDLS, CDR2 YYNGEE. CDR3 DNA: TGTGCCAGCAGCGTAGAAGAGGGTCCCCGCACAGATACGCAGTATTTT. This translates into CASSVEEGPRTDTQYF.

The chain combines TRBV19 with TRBJ2-7, with D hard to call. V was cut by 3 bases and J by 2 bases, with 11 bases left in between. Per the germline V gene, CDR1 is LNHDA and CDR2 is SQIVND (reference sequence). The CDR3 sequence is 14 residues long. CDR3: CASSIGLSAYEQYF. The CDR3 region has the DNA TGTGCCAGTAGTATTGGGCTCAGCGCCTACGAGCAGTACTTC.

The count of this clone is one. The same CDR3 arises from other DNA sequences in this sample as well. Here the CDR3 DNA reads TGTGCCAGTAGTATCGGGAAGAACACTGAAGCTTTCTTT. This translates into CASSIGKNTEAFF. This sequence joins TRBV19 and TRBJ1-1; D gene unclear. CDR1 and CDR2 from the germline V gene are LNHDA and SQIVND (reference sequence). V was cut by 3 bases and J by 1 base, with 6 bases left in between. CDR3 length: 13 amino acids.

Regarding this clone: Other nucleotide sequences in the sample specify the same CDR3. J is TRBJ1-2 and V is TRBV29-1; D not certain. The CDR3 length is 9 residues. V gave up 4 bases and J gave up 7 bases, with 4 bases separating them. CDR1 and CDR2 (germline): SQVTM, ANQGSEA. The chain's CDR3 is CSVAGGYTF. As DNA, the CDR3 is TGCAGCGTTGCCGGTGGCTACACCTTC.

V is TRBV27 and J is TRBJ1-2; no reliable D call. Germline V gene data show CDR1 as MNHEY and CDR2 as SMNVEV (reference sequence). The CDR3 length is 12 residues. V shed 5 bases and J shed 1 base, with 5 bases lying between them. CDR3 protein: CASSTRNYGYTF. In DNA form, the CDR3 reads TGTGCCAGCAGTACCCGTAACTATGGCTACACCTTC.

V gene TRBV13 combines with J gene TRBJ2-5; D remains ambiguous. Germline CDR1 reads PRHDT; CDR2 reads FYEKMQ (reference sequence). V was pared by 4 bases and J by 5 bases, with 8 bases between. The CDR3 sequence is 12 residues long. The CDR3 region has the DNA TGTGCCAGCAGCTATTCCGGGGAGACCCAGTACTTC. Amino acids: CASSYSGETQYF. Based on the CDR3 plus reference TRBV13 and TRBJ2-5, the full variable domain is AAGVIQSPRHLIKEKRETATLKCYPIPRHDTVYWYQQGPGQDPQFLISFYEKMQSDKGSIPDRFSAQQFSDYHSELNMSSLELGDSALYFCASSYSGETQYFGPGTRLLVL.

The chain has TRBV9 and TRBJ2-4, with unresolved D. Germline V lookup: CDR1 SGDLS, CDR2 YYNGEE. The length of the CDR3 is 17 residues. V lost 0 bases to trimming and J lost 4 bases, with 17 bases between them. The CDR3 region is CASSVGHAERAKNIQYF. CDR3 nucleotide sequence: TGTGCCAGCAGCGTAGGACATGCGGAAAGGGCTAAAAACATTCAGTACTTC. The full variable domain, completed using reference TRBV9 and TRBJ2-4, is DSGVTQTPKHLITATGQRVTLRCSPRSGDLSVYWYQQSLDQGLQFLIQYYNGEERAKGNILERFSAQQFPDLHSELNLSSLELGDSALYFCASSVGHAERAKNIQYFGAGTRLSVL.

This clone was observed once. This sequence joins TRBV11-1 and TRBJ2-2, with 11 bases fitting TRBD1. Germline trimming cut 5 bases from V and 5 bases from J; bases unmatched to any gene: 4. Looked up from germline, CDR1 is SGHAT and CDR2 is FQDESV (reference sequence). The CDR3 runs 15 residues. The CDR3 loop is CASSPGQGGTGELFF. As DNA, the CDR3 is TGTGCCAGCAGCCCGGGACAGGGGGGTACCGGGGAGCTGTTTTTT.

J is TRBJ2-5 and V is TRBV25-1; possibly TRBD1 for D (6 bases). The DNA matches TRBJ2-7 better at its end, which makes the J call doubtful. CDR3 length: 15 amino acids. Germline CDR1 and CDR2: MGHDK and SYGVNS. The CDR3 DNA is TGTGCCAGCAGTGATCCGGCAGGGGAAACTTACGAGCAGTACTTC. This gives the protein CASSDPAGETYEQYF.

Points on this clone: Other DNA sequences from this sample encode an identical CDR3 as well. The chain couples TRBV28 to TRBJ1-3; D remains ambiguous. The CDR3 is 14 amino acids. The V and J ends lost 3 bases and 0 bases respectively, with 6 bases between them. Germline CDR1 reads MDHEN; CDR2 reads SYDVKM. The CDR3: CASSFGSSGNTIYF. The CDR3 nucleotides read TGTGCCAGCAGTTTCGGGTCCTCTGGAAACACCATATATTTT. Supplemented by reference TRBV28 and TRBJ1-3, the full variable domain reads DVKVTQSSRYLVKRTGEKVFLECVQDMDHENMFWYRQDPGLGLRLIYFSYDVKMKEKGDIPEGYSVSREKKERFSLILESASTNQTSMYLCASSFGSSGNTIYFGEGSWLTVV.